The clone carrying this TCR beta chain came up once. Its antigen remains unidentified. The sample is drawn from a study of response to subunit inactivated influenza vaccine. Overall study findings and caveats: Every seasonal influenza vaccination brings in few new T cells, the authors suggested.

Each CDR3 protein is one row after TCRdb ran MiXCR on the RT-PCR reads. The sample includes approximately 490,000 distinct CDR3 sequences, roughly 7.9% of them seen just once. Germline V CDR1 and CDR2: SGHKS, YYEKEE (reference sequence). The CDR3 has 13 residues. With 2 bases removed from V and 4 bases from J, the gap between germline ends came to 10 bases. The receptor comes from a man in his fifties or sixties who received an inactivated influenza vaccine. Here the sequenced sample was PBMCs from blood, taken roughly 24 months after vaccination. The chain employs TRBV5-5 and TRBJ2-7; D is uncertain. CDR3 protein: CASSFRAAYEQYF. Here the CDR3 DNA reads TGTGCCAGCAGCTTTCGGGCGGCATACGAGCAGTACTTC.